This is a list of T cell receptor beta chains from one sample in a study of patients and donors after allogeneic stem cell transplantation. In TCRdb, the RT-PCR reads were re-called with MiXCR into one record per CDR3 protein. The sample carries 150,000 or so distinct CDR3 sequences, 24% recorded once. The specimen sequenced was blood, either unsorted or a sorted T cell fraction (not recorded which). These receptors were taken from a human donor who was either an allogeneic HSCT recipient or a stem cell or donor lymphocyte infusion donor (not recorded which). It is not recorded whose cells these are; they may come from a transplant donor. Both conserved end residues are part of each CDR3. D genes are given only for firm matches. Only some rows state a clone size, as once, few, many or a class for expanded clones.

v_gene	d_gene	abundance	j_gene	CDR3nt	CDR3aa
TRBV29-1	.	.	TRBJ2-1	TGCAGCGTCCCGACAGGTTCCTACAATGAGCAGTTCTTC	CSVPTGSYNEQFF
TRBV7-9	.	few	TRBJ1-1	TGTGCCAGCAGCCCCCCCCCTGCCAGGGAAAACACTGAAGCTTTCTTT	CASSPPPARENTEAFF
TRBV10-3	TRBD1	few	TRBJ2-3	TGTGCCATCAGTACGGACAGGGAGGGCACAGATACGCAGTATTTT	CAISTDREGTDTQYF
TRBV27	TRBD2	few	TRBJ2-7	TGTGCCAGCAGTTTAAGAACTAGCGGGAGCACCGAGCAGTACTTC	CASSLRTSGSTEQYF
TRBV5-1	.	few	TRBJ2-3	TGCGCCAGCAGCTCGCTAACGGACGGCACAGATACGCAGTATTTT	CASSSLTDGTDTQYF
TRBV5-1	.	.	TRBJ2-5	TGCGCCAGCAGCCGAATAGCGGAGGAGACCCAGTACTTC	CASSRIAEETQYF
TRBV9	TRBD1	many	TRBJ1-1	TGTGCCAGCAGCGCTTCGTCGACAGGGAGGTTGGACACTGAAGCTTTCTTT	CASSASSTGRLDTEAFF
TRBV14	.	few	TRBJ2-2	TGTGCCAGCAGACGGGACGCGTGGGCCGGGGAGCTGTTTTTT	CASRRDAWAGELFF
TRBV20-1	.	.	TRBJ2-1	TGCAGTGCCGTGGACCTCATCTACAATGAGCAGTTCTTC	CSAVDLIYNEQFF
TRBV5-1	.	few	TRBJ2-1	TGCGCCAGCAGCTTACCCGGGACTGCCCCTTATGGCAATGAGCAGTTCTTC	CASSLPGTAPYGNEQFF
TRBV27	.	.	TRBJ2-7	TGTGCCAGCAGCTTAGGGGGACATCTCTACGAGCAGTACTTC	CASSLGGHLYEQYF
TRBV5-1	.	few	TRBJ2-6	TGCGCCAGCAGACCAATGCTTGGGGCCAACGTCCTGACTTTC	CASRPMLGANVLTF
TRBV2	.	.	TRBJ2-2	TGTGCCAGCCGTTACTTGGGGGGGGAGCTGTTTTTT	CASRYLGGELFF
TRBV7-2	TRBD1	.	TRBJ1-4	TGTGCCAGCAGCTTAGGGATCCGCGACAGGGGGAGTCCGAATGAAAAACTGTTTTTT	CASSLGIRDRGSPNEKLFF
TRBV12-3/TRBV12-4	.	.	TRBJ2-3	TGTGCCAGCAGCACAAACGCGGCAATCACAGATACGCAGTATTTT	CASSTNAAITDTQYF
TRBV7-2	TRBD2	.	TRBJ2-3	TGTGCCAGCAGCATTGGACTAGGTCGAACAGATACGCAGTATTTT	CASSIGLGRTDTQYF
TRBV5-6	.	.	TRBJ2-2	TGTGCCAGCAGCCGAGGGACGAACACCGGGGAGCTGTTTTTT	CASSRGTNTGELFF
TRBV18	.	few	TRBJ2-3	TGTTCCACTTCCCTAGCAGATACGCAGTATTTT	CSTSLADTQYF
TRBV3-1	.	.	TRBJ1-6	TGTGCCAGCAGCCAAGGGGGGAGTAATTCACCCCTCCACTTT	CASSQGGSNSPLHF
TRBV5-1	TRBD2	few	TRBJ2-2	TGCGCCAGCAGCTTGGGCCTAGCGGGGGCCCTGAACACCGGGGAGCTGTTTTTT	CASSLGLAGALNTGELFF
TRBV30	TRBD1	.	TRBJ1-2	TGTGCCTGGAGGGACAGGGCGATCTATGGCTACACCTTC	CAWRDRAIYGYTF
TRBV29-1	.	.	TRBJ2-3	TGCAGCGTTGGAATGTCAGGGCAGTCCACAGATACGCAGTATTTT	CSVGMSGQSTDTQYF
TRBV24-1	.	.	TRBJ2-4	TGTGCCACCAGTGATACCAGACAGTTAAACATTCAGTACTTC	CATSDTRQLNIQYF
TRBV7-9	.	few	TRBJ1-1	TGTGCCAGCAGCTTAGTGGGGCGACTGAACACTGAAGCTTTCTTT	CASSLVGRLNTEAFF
TRBV10-3	.	.	TRBJ1-3	TGTGCCATCAGCCCCTCTGGGACCTCTGGAAACACCATATATTTT	CAISPSGTSGNTIYF
TRBV27	.	.	TRBJ1-4	TGTGCCAGCTCCCTACGGGGGATACACGAAAAACTGTTTTTT	CASSLRGIHEKLFF
TRBV3-1	TRBD1	few	TRBJ1-5	TGTGCCAGCAGCCAATCAACAGGGGGAAAGGAGCCCCAGCATTTT	CASSQSTGGKEPQHF
TRBV12-3/TRBV12-4	.	.	TRBJ1-2	TGTGCCAGCAGTTTCCACGACGTGAGCTATGGCTACACCTTC	CASSFHDVSYGYTF
TRBV12-3/TRBV12-4	.	.	TRBJ1-5	TGTGCCAGCACCCTAGGGATGGGCAATCAGCCCCAGCATTTT	CASTLGMGNQPQHF
TRBV6-1	.	few	TRBJ1-2	TGTGCCAGCAGCGGCTACACCTTC	CASSGYTF
TRBV7-8	.	.	TRBJ2-2	TGTGCCAGCAGCTTAATGACCGAAGTTAACACCGGGGAGCTGTTTTTT	CASSLMTEVNTGELFF
TRBV21-1	.	once	TRBJ2-2	TGTGCCAGCAGCAAATTGGACAGGAACACCGGGGAGCTGTTTTTT	CASSKLDRNTGELFF
TRBV18	.	.	TRBJ1-1	TGCGCCAGCAGCCCAAGTACGGGTAACACTGAAGCTTTCTTT	CASSPSTGNTEAFF
TRBV6-1	.	.	TRBJ1-2	TGTGCCAGCAGTGAACCGGGGCTCGCCGGTGGCTACACCTTC	CASSEPGLAGGYTF
TRBV20-1	TRBD2	.	TRBJ2-3	TGCAGGGGACTAGCGGGGGATATAGATACGCAGTATTTT	CRGLAGDIDTQYF
TRBV18	.	.	TRBJ2-7	TGTGCCAGCTCACCACTCGACCGTTCCTACGAGCAGTACTTC	CASSPLDRSYEQYF
TRBV28	TRBD2	.	TRBJ2-2	TGTGCCAGCAGTCTTAGCGGGATGAACACCGGGGAGCTGTTTTTT	CASSLSGMNTGELFF
TRBV5-1	.	few	TRBJ2-1	TGCGCCAGCAGCACGACAGTACCCAATGAGCAGTTCTTC	CASSTTVPNEQFF
TRBV20-1	TRBD1	.	TRBJ2-1	TGCAGTGCTAACAGGGGGCCCTCCTACAATGAGCAGTTCTTC	CSANRGPSYNEQFF
TRBV15	.	few	TRBJ2-7	TGTGCCACCAGCAGGACCTTCTACGAGCAGTACTTC	CATSRTFYEQYF
TRBV12-3/TRBV12-4	.	.	TRBJ1-2	TGTGCCAGCAGTAAAGAATTTATAGGGCCGATCTTCTACACCTTC	CASSKEFIGPIFYTF